Presented here are 5 T cell receptor beta chains from one specimen sequenced in a study of blood T cell repertoires in COVID-19. Measured with immunoSEQ multiplex PCR; TCRdb has only the in-frame clones, and not every one. The data show around 84,000 clones, 75% to 85% seen once. Sequencing input: peripheral blood. The receptors originated from a man in his 60s with COVID-19, enrolled during active disease.

V gene TRBV6-6 combines with J gene TRBJ1-2; a possible D gene is TRBD1 (5 bases). V was pared by 2 bases and J by 1 base, with 8 bases between. The CDR3 runs 14 residues. Germline V gene data show CDR1 as MNHNY and CDR2 as SVGAGI (reference sequence). CDR3 region: CASSYLTGNYGYTF. Here the CDR3 DNA reads TGTGCCAGCAGTTACCTCACAGGTAACTATGGCTACACCTTC.

On this clone: The junction shows a germline mismatch at one end, possibly a read error. This sequence joins TRBV7-2 and TRBJ2-7; TRBD1 matches 9 bases. The CDR3 extends over 15 amino acids. Germline CDR1 SGHTA, CDR2 FQGNSA. The CDR3 DNA sequence: TGTGCCAGCAGTTTAGGACAGGGGAGCCCCTACGAGCAGTACTTC. Translating it yields CASSLGQGSPYEQYF.

The V call is TRBV7-9, the J call TRBJ2-1; TRBD2 matches 7 bases. CDR1 is SEHNR, CDR2 FQNEAQ, per germline (reference sequence). V shed 5 bases, J shed 11 bases, and the junction held 3 bases outside the gene matches. CDR3 length: 11 amino acids. CDR3 in DNA: TGTGCCAGCAGCCTACTAGCGAAGCAGTTCTTC. This translates into CASSLLAKQFF. The entire variable domain, with the rest obtained from reference TRBV7-9 and TRBJ2-1, is as follows: DTGVSQNPRHKITKRGQNVTFRCDPISEHNRLYWYRQTLGQGPEFLTYFQNEAQLEKSRLLSDRFSAERPKGSFSTLEIQRTEQGDSAMYLCASSLLAKQFFGPGTRLTVL.

This chain uses TRBV6-2 or TRBV6-3 with TRBJ2-1; 8 nucleotides agree with TRBD1. This CDR3 spans 14 amino acids. Looked up from germline, CDR1 is MNHEY and CDR2 is SVGEGT. V trimming: 6 bases; J trimming: 1 base; junction bases outside the gene matches: 2. The CDR3 is CASSRQGSYNEQFF. DNA for the CDR3: TGTGCCAGCAGCCGACAGGGGTCCTACAATGAGCAGTTCTTC.

This chain links TRBV14 with TRBJ1-2; possibly TRBD1 for D (6 bases). CDR1 and CDR2 (germline): SGHDN, FVKESK. V lost 0 bases, J lost 0 bases, and 14 bases lay in between. The CDR3 consists of 17 residues. The CDR3 loop reads CASSQELGRTANYGYTF. The CDR3 DNA is TGTGCCAGCAGCCAAGAATTGGGACGGACAGCTAACTATGGCTACACCTTC.